This entry lists 7 T cell receptor beta chains sequenced from one sample in a study of T cell responses to AZD1222 COVID-19 vaccine. Libraries were prepared by immunoSEQ multiplex PCR; TCRdb keeps only in-frame clonotypes and omits some of them. The sample shows 150,000 to 200,000 clones, around 94% of them seen only once. This specimen consisted of peripheral blood, obtained 28 days after the second AZD1222 dose. The receptors come from an adult who received the AZD1222 COVID-19 vaccine.

V is TRBV6-5 and J is TRBJ1-3, with a tentative D call TRBD1 (6 bases). CDR1 is MNHEY, CDR2 SVGAGI, per germline. Between the trimmed V and J ends, which lost 5 bases and 0 bases, there was a span of 11 bases. The CDR3 runs to 15 residues. The CDR3 bases are TGTGCCAGCAGTCCTTGGGGGCCCTCTGGAAACACCATATATTTT. Translated, it gives CASSPWGPSGNTIYF.

V is TRBV19 and J is TRBJ1-5; 8 nucleotides match TRBD1. The V gene end was trimmed by 6 bases and the J gene end by 1 base; junction bases not matched to a gene: 5. CDR3 length equals 15 residues. Germline V gene lookup returns CDR1 LNHDA and CDR2 SQIVND (reference sequence). CDR3 sequence (DNA): TGTGCCAGTAGCACGACAGGGGCCAGCAATCAGCCCCAGCATTTT. Encoded protein: CASSTTGASNQPQHF.

This clone came up a few times. Within the sample, other DNA sequences also encode this same CDR3. The rearrangement joins TRBV6-5 to TRBJ1-5; TRBD1 might be the D (6 bases). Trimming shortened V by 7 bases and J by 0 bases, and 10 bases separated the two germline ends. The CDR3 sequence is 14 residues long. From germline, CDR1 is MNHEY and CDR2 SVGAGI. This CDR3 reads CASMTGYSNQPQHF. The CDR3 region has the DNA TGTGCCAGCATGACAGGCTATAGCAATCAGCCCCAGCATTTT.

This sequence joins TRBV30 and TRBJ1-5, with D perhaps matching TRBD1 (6 bases). In germline, CDR1 is GTSNPN, CDR2 SVGIG (reference sequence). Trimming took off 0 bases at V and 6 bases at J, with 12 bases between the two ends. This CDR3 is built from 14 residues. The CDR3 sequence is CAWSVRSGAQPQHF. CDR3 DNA: TGTGCCTGGAGTGTACGGTCGGGGGCTCAGCCCCAGCATTTT.

The genes are TRBV5-4 and TRBJ1-1; 11 bases match TRBD1. Germline V gene data show CDR1 as SGHNT and CDR2 as YYREEE (reference sequence). The CDR3 runs to 14 residues. Trimming removed 5 bases from V and 12 bases from J; junction bases left unmatched: 12. The CDR3 reads CASRRDRGSEVSFF. DNA for the CDR3: TGTGCCAGCAGGCGGGACAGGGGGTCTGAAGTGTCTTTCTTT.

The chain uses TRBV7-9 and TRBJ2-7; D remains ambiguous. This CDR3 comprises 13 residues. V was shortened by 1 base and J by 3 bases, with 7 bases between the two germline ends. The germline gives CDR1 SEHNR, CDR2 FQNEAQ (reference sequence). This chain's CDR3 is CASSLVGDYEQYF. DNA for the CDR3: TGTGCCAGCAGCTTAGTCGGAGACTACGAGCAGTACTTC.

CDR3 nucleotide sequence: TGTGCCAGCTCAGAACAGGGGGCTCTGGACTACACCTTC. It codes for CASSEQGALDYTF. V and J are TRBV18 and TRBJ1-2; TRBD1 matches 9 bases. The CDR3 has 13 residues. In germline, CDR1 is KGHSH, CDR2 LQKENI. V lost 5 bases, J lost 10 bases, and 8 bases stayed unmatched.